The rows below give T cell receptor beta chains drawn from one sample of a study of shared clonotypes between healthy human individuals. Method: immunoSEQ multiplex PCR; TCRdb's copy keeps in-frame clones and lacks some. This table has some 1.5 million clones, about 96% appearing once. Sequencing was done on a sample of naive CD4+ T cells sorted from blood. The receptors derive from a man aged 25-45 years in good health. CDR3s include the opening cysteine and the closing phenylalanine or tryptophan. The D gene is left open where the match is weak. Clone size is not always given. Where it is, it says once, few, many or a class for expanded clones.

d_call	clone_size	v_call	j_call	cdr3_aa	cdr3_nt
TRBD1	.	TRBV28	TRBJ2-7	CASSYPGQGIKSSYEQYF	TGTGCCAGCAGTTACCCGGGACAGGGGATTAAGTCTTCTTACGAGCAGTACTTC
.	.	TRBV19	TRBJ2-6	CASAQGYDPGANVLTF	TGTGCCAGCGCACAGGGCTATGATCCTGGGGCCAACGTCCTGACTTTC
.	.	TRBV19	TRBJ2-1	CASWDFVSEQFF	TGTGCCAGTTGGGACTTCGTTAGTGAGCAGTTCTTC
.	.	TRBV7-2	TRBJ2-4	CASSLGRAAKNIQYF	TGTGCCAGCAGCTTAGGCCGGGCCGCCAAAAACATTCAGTACTTC
TRBD2	.	TRBV27	TRBJ2-5	CASSLTSGSETQYF	TGTGCCAGCAGTCTGACTAGCGGGAGTGAGACCCAGTACTTC
.	.	TRBV11-3	TRBJ2-3	CASSLGGLSTDTQYF	TGTGCCAGCAGCTTAGGGGGGCTTAGCACAGATACGCAGTATTTT
.	.	TRBV7-2	TRBJ1-5	CASSLRHQPQHF	TGTGCCAGCAGCTTACGACATCAGCCCCAGCATTTT
TRBD1	.	TRBV7-2	TRBJ2-5	CASSLRQAGGQETQYF	TGTGCCAGCAGCTTGAGACAGGCAGGGGGCCAAGAGACCCAGTACTTC
TRBD1	.	TRBV7-2	TRBJ2-7	CASSLGVRGPHEQYF	TGTGCCAGCAGCTTAGGTGTCAGGGGGCCGCACGAGCAGTACTTC
TRBD2	once	TRBV7-9	TRBJ2-7	CASSLKLRTSGSYEQYF	TGTGCCAGCAGCTTAAAATTAAGGACTAGCGGGAGTTACGAGCAGTACTTC
TRBD2	few	TRBV9	TRBJ2-1	CASSVVGLAYNEQFF	TGTGCCAGCAGCGTAGTGGGACTAGCCTACAATGAGCAGTTCTTC
TRBD2	.	TRBV5-1	TRBJ2-7	CASSLRAASGTSYEQYF	TGCGCCAGCAGCTTGAGGGCGGCTAGCGGGACTTCCTACGAGCAGTACTTC
TRBD2	.	TRBV10-3	TRBJ2-1	CAISELGGSGSEQFF	TGTGCCATCAGTGAGCTTGGCGGTAGCGGGAGTGAGCAGTTCTTC
TRBD2	.	TRBV6-6	TRBJ2-7	CASSPIAGVGEQYF	TGTGCCAGCAGCCCTATAGCGGGAGTGGGGGAGCAGTACTTC
.	.	TRBV6-1	TRBJ2-3	CASSEVRPDTQYF	TGTGCCAGCAGTGAAGTCAGGCCAGATACGCAGTATTTT
.	once	TRBV19	TRBJ1-1	CASSMGALNTEAFF	TGTGCCAGTAGTATGGGGGCCTTAAACACTGAAGCTTTCTTT
TRBD1	.	TRBV30	TRBJ1-2	CAGRQGPGGYTF	TGTGCCGGTCGACAGGGTCCGGGCGGCTACACCTTC
.	.	TRBV5-5	TRBJ2-1	CASSLHLGSSSYNEQFF	TGTGCCAGCAGCTTGCATTTGGGATCCAGCTCCTACAATGAGCAGTTCTTC
.	.	TRBV9	TRBJ2-3	CASSVNPLTDTQYF	TGTGCCAGCAGCGTAAACCCTCTCACAGATACGCAGTATTTT
.	once	TRBV10-3	TRBJ2-2	CAISESMVGGELFF	TGTGCCATCAGTGAGTCGATGGTGGGCGGGGAGCTGTTTTTT
.	.	TRBV5-1	TRBJ1-1	CASSLGVTEAFF	TGCGCCAGCAGCTTGGGCGTCACTGAAGCTTTCTTT
.	.	TRBV4-1	TRBJ1-2	CASSQIGQARNGYTF	TGCGCCAGCAGCCAAATCGGTCAGGCCAGAAACGGCTACACCTTC
TRBD2	.	TRBV25-1	TRBJ2-7	CASTSGLAETYEQYF	TGTGCCAGCACGTCGGGGCTAGCGGAAACCTACGAGCAGTACTTC
.	.	TRBV27	TRBJ2-7	CASSPLSRDRDEQYF	TGTGCCAGCAGTCCCCTCTCGCGGGATCGGGACGAGCAGTACTTC
.	.	TRBV5-1	TRBJ2-7	CASSFGVPASDEQYF	TGCGCCAGCAGCTTCGGGGTACCCGCCTCGGACGAGCAGTACTTC
.	.	TRBV5-4	TRBJ1-2	CASSSPHREGSYGYTF	TGTGCCAGCAGCTCGCCGCACAGGGAGGGTAGCTATGGCTACACCTTC
TRBD1	.	TRBV28	TRBJ1-2	CASLGQFYGYTF	TGTGCCAGCCTGGGACAGTTCTATGGCTACACCTTC
.	.	TRBV30	TRBJ1-1	CAWKQVNTEAFF	TGTGCCTGGAAACAGGTGAACACTGAAGCTTTCTTT
.	.	TRBV7-2	TRBJ1-1	CASSFLEGIDTEAFF	TGTGCCAGCAGCTTTCTCGAGGGGATAGACACTGAAGCTTTCTTT
TRBD1	.	TRBV2	TRBJ2-1	CASSQYPGGRFF	TGTGCCAGCAGTCAATACCCAGGGGGAAGGTTCTTC
.	.	TRBV6-1	TRBJ1-4	CASSEEGQGATNEKLFF	TGTGCCAGCAGTGAAGAGGGGCAGGGTGCAACTAATGAAAAACTGTTTTTT
.	once	TRBV6-5	TRBJ1-1	CASSLPRTGPNTEAFF	TGTGCCAGCAGTTTACCCCGCACAGGGCCGAACACTGAAGCTTTCTTT
.	.	TRBV2	TRBJ1-4	CASSNSFNGGKLFF	TGTGCCAGCAGTAACAGTTTCAACGGGGGAAAACTGTTTTTT